One and the same sample provided the 16 T cell receptor beta chains below, sequenced in a study of monozygotic twins with inflammatory bowel disease. TCRdb reprocessed the 5' RACE reads, with one entry per CDR3 protein and no DNA. This table lists about 150,000 distinct CDR3 sequences. The source material was blood. The receptors here all came from a human donor with ulcerative colitis or Crohn's disease, or a healthy co-twin of an affected twin (not recorded which).

V is TRBV4-2 and J is TRBJ2-7; TCRdb gives TRBD2 as the D gene, but with no DNA this cannot be confirmed. The CDR3 is 17 amino acids. CDR1 and CDR2 from the germline V gene are LGHNA and YNFKEQ. Here the CDR3 reads CASSLLGLAVSSYEQYF.

The chain carries TRBV7-9 and TRBJ1-3; TCRdb's D call, TRBD1, is unchecked because there is no DNA. The CDR3 totals 15 residues. Germline V gives CDR1 SEHNR, CDR2 FQNEAQ (reference sequence). This CDR3 reads CASSPEQGAGNTIYF.

The chain is built from TRBV20-1 and TRBJ2-3; checking the TCRdb D call of TRBD2 is not possible without DNA. The CDR3 length is 12 residues. Germline loops: CDR1 DFQATT, CDR2 SNEGSKA (reference sequence). The CDR3 reads CSARRGTDTQYF.

The chain links TRBV7-2 to TRBJ2-7; TCRdb returns TRBD2, unconfirmable since there is no DNA. This CDR3 has 14 residues. Germline V gene sequence: CDR1 SGHTA, CDR2 FQGNSA. The CDR3 sequence is CASSLIAGTYEQYF.

The chain uses TRBV29-1 and TRBJ2-7. This CDR3 is built from 12 residues. From germline, CDR1 is SQVTM and CDR2 ANQGSEA. The CDR3 loop reads CSVDTESYEQYF.

The V and J genes are TRBV13 and TRBJ2-2; TCRdb proposes TRBD2, but this gene call is untestable without DNA. CDR3 length: 16 amino acids. In germline, CDR1 is PRHDT, CDR2 FYEKMQ (reference sequence). The CDR3: CASSFSGRPNTGELFF.

The V gene is TRBV4-2, the J gene TRBJ2-7; TCRdb picks TRBD2, but there is no DNA to check that call. Germline lookup yields CDR1 LGHNA and CDR2 YNFKEQ. The CDR3 spans 16 residues. The CDR3 loop is CASSQDATSGSYEQYF.

The chain recombines TRBV5-1 with TRBJ2-7; checking the TCRdb D call of TRBD2 is not possible without DNA. There are 15 residues in the CDR3. Germline loops: CDR1 SGHRS, CDR2 YFSETQ. The CDR3 here is CASSLATSGFYEQYF.

The chain's CDR3 is CSAADRGQVGELFF. The chain combines TRBV20-1 with TRBJ2-2; TCRdb's D call, TRBD1, is unchecked because there is no DNA. This CDR3 spans 14 amino acids. The germline V gene encodes CDR1 DFQATT and CDR2 SNEGSKA (reference sequence).

The CDR3 sequence is CSAPGTALNYGYTF. V is TRBV20-1 and J is TRBJ1-2; TCRdb picks TRBD1, but there is no DNA to check that call. The CDR3 sequence is 14 residues long. Per germline, CDR1 DFQATT and CDR2 SNEGSKA (reference sequence).

Here the CDR3 reads CATRDPAKNIQYF. The chain couples TRBV24-1 to TRBJ2-4. This CDR3 comprises 13 residues. The germline V gene has CDR1 KGHDR and CDR2 SFDVKD.

The V call is TRBV14, the J call TRBJ2-7; TCRdb returns TRBD2, unconfirmable since there is no DNA. The CDR3 is 16 amino acids. Germline V gene sequence: CDR1 SGHDN, CDR2 FVKESK. CDR3 sequence: CASSQRLGTTTYEQYF.

The V gene is TRBV29-1, the J gene TRBJ1-1; TCRdb names TRBD1, which stays unverified in the absence of DNA. The CDR3 contains 12 residues. In germline, CDR1 is SQVTM, CDR2 ANQGSEA. CDR3 sequence reads: CSVEAGDTEAFF. Using reference TRBV29-1 and TRBJ1-1 for the parts outside the CDR3, the full variable domain is SAVISQKPSRDICQRGTSLTIQCQVDSQVTMMFWYRQQPGQSLTLIATANQGSEATYESGFVIDKFPISRPNLTFSTLTVSNMSPEDSSIYLCSVEAGDTEAFFGQGTRLTVV.

The rearrangement joins TRBV5-1 to TRBJ2-7; the D call of TRBD2 rests on TCRdb alone, since no DNA is present to check it. Looked up from germline, CDR1 is SGHRS and CDR2 is YFSETQ. The CDR3 runs 14 residues. CDR3 sequence reads: CASSLQEGTYEQYF.

The chain has TRBV5-1 and TRBJ1-6; absent DNA, TCRdb's TRBD1 call cannot be checked. CDR3 length: 17 residues. CDR1 and CDR2 (germline): SGHRS, YFSETQ. The chain's CDR3 is CASSLGATRSYNSPLHF.

V is TRBV7-3 and J is TRBJ2-1; TCRdb gives TRBD2 as the D gene, but with no DNA this cannot be confirmed. From germline, CDR1 is SGHTA and CDR2 FQGTGA. The CDR3 covers 16 residues. CDR3 residues: CASSLGLAGLGNEQFF.